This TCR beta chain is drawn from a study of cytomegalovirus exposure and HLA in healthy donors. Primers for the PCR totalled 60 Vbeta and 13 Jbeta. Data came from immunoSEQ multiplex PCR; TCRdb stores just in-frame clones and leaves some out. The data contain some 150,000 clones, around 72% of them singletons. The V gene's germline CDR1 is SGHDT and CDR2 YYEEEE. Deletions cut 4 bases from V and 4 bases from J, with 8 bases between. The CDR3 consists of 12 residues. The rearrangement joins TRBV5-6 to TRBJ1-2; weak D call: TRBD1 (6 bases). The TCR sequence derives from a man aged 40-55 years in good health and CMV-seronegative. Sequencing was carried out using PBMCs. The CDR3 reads CASSIRGYGYTF. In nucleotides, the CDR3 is TGTGCCAGCAGCATCAGGGGCTATGGCTACACCTTC.